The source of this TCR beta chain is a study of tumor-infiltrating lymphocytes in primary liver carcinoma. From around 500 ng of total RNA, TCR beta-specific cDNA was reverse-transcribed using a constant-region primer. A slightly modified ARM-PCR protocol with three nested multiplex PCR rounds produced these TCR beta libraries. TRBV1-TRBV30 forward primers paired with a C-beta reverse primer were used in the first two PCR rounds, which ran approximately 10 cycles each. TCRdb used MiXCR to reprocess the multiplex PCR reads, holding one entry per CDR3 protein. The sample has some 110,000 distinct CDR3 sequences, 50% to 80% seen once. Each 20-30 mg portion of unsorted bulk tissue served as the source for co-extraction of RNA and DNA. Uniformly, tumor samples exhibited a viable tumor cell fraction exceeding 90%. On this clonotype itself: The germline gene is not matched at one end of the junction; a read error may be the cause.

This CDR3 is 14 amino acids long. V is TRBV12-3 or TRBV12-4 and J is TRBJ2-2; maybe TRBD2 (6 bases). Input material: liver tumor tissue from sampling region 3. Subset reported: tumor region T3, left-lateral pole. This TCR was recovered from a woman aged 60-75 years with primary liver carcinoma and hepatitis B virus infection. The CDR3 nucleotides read TGTGCCAGCAGTCTCCAGGACTACACCGGGGAGCTGTTATTT. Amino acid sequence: CASSLQDYTGELLF.